This entry is about one T cell receptor (beta chain). The record originates from a study of control samples from healthy donors and cancer patients. This CDR3 is built from 13 residues. Germline CDR1 SGHRS, CDR2 YFSETQ. V shed 4 bases and J shed 4 bases, with 9 bases lying between them. Generated by immunoSEQ multiplex PCR, the TCRdb table keeps only in-frame clones and is missing some. The table lists around 94,000 clones, just over 90% of them singletons. This sequence originates from a woman aged 18-29 years in good health. The sequencing sample was made of blood. The chain employs TRBV5-1 and TRBJ2-1; no firm D call. DNA of the CDR3: TGCGCCAGCAGCGAAAGGGCTTACAATGAGCAGTTCTTC. It encodes CASSERAYNEQFF.